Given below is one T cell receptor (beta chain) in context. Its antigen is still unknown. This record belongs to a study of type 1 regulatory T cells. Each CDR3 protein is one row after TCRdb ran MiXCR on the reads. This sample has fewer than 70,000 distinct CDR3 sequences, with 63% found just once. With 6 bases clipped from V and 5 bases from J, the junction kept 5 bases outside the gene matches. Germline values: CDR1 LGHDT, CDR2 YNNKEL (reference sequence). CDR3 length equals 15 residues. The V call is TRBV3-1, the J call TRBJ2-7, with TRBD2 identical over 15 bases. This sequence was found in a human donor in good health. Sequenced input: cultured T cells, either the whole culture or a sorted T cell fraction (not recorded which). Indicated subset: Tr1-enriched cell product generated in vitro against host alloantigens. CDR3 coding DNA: TGTGCCAGCAGATCGAGGACTAGCGGGAGGGACGAGCAGTACTTC. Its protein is CASRSRTSGRDEQYF.